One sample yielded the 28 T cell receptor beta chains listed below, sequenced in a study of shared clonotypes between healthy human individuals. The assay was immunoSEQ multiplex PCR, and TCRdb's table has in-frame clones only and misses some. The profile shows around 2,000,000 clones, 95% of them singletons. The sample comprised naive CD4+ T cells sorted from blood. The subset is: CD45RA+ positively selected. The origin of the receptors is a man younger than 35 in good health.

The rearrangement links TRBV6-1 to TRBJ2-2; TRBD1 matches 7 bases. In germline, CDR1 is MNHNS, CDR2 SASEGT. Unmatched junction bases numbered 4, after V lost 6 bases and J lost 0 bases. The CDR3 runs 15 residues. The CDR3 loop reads CASREDRTNTGELFF. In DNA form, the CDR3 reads TGTGCCAGCAGGGAGGACAGGACGAACACCGGGGAGCTGTTTTTT.

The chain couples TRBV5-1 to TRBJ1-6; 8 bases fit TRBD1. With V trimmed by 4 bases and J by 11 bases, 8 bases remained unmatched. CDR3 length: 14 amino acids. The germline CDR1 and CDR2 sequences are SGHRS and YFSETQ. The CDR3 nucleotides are TGCGCCAGCAGCCTTGGACAGGGAGGTGCACCCCTCCACTTT. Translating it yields CASSLGQGGAPLHF.

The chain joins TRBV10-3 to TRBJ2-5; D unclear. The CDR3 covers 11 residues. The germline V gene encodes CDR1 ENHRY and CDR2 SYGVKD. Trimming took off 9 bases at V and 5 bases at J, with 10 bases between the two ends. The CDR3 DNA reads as TGTGCCATGCAGCAGATTGAGACCCAGTACTTC. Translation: CAMQQIETQYF.

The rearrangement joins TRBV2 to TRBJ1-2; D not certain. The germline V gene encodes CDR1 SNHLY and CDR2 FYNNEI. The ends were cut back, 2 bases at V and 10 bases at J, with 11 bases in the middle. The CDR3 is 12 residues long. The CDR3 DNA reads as TGTGCCAGCAGTGAACTCCGGGGTCCCTACACCTTC. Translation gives CASSELRGPYTF.

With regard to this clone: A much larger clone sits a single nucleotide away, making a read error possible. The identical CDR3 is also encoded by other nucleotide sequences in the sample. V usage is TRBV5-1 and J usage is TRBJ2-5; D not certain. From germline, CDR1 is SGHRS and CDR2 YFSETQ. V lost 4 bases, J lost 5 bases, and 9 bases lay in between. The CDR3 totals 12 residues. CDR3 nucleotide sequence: TGCGCCAGCAGCCTAGTACGTGAGACCCAGTACTTC. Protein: CASSLVRETQYF.

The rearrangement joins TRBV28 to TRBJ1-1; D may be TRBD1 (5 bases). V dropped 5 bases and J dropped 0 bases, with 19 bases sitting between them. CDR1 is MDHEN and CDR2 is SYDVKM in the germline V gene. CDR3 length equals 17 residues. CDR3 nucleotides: TGTGCCAGCAGTATCATTCTGTCGGGACGGTTGAACACTGAAGCTTTCTTT. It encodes CASSIILSGRLNTEAFF.

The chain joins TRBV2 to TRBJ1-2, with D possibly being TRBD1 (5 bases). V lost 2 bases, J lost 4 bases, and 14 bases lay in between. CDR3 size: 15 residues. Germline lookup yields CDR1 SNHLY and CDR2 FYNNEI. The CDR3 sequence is CASSESSGVGYGYTF. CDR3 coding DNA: TGTGCCAGCAGTGAATCGTCGGGGGTCGGCTATGGCTACACCTTC. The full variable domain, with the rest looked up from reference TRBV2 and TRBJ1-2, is EPEVTQTPSHQVTQMGQEVILRCVPISNHLYFYWYRQILGQKVEFLVSFYNNEISEKSEIFDDQFSVERPDGSNFTLKIRSTKLEDSAMYFCASSESSGVGYGYTFGSGTRLTVV.

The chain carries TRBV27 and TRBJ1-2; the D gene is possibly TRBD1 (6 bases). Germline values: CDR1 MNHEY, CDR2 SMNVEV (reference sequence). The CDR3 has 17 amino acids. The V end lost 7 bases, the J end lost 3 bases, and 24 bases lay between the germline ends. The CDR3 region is CASTTKRRRGDDYGYTF. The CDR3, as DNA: TGTGCCAGCACCACAAAGAGAAGGAGGGGGGACGACTATGGCTACACCTTC.

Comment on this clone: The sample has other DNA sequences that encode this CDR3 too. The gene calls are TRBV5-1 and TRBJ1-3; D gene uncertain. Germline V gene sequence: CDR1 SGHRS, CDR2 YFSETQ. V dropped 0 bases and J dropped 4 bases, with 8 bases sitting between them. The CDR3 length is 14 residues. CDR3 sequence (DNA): TGCGCCAGCAGCTTGGGAGGACTCGGAAACACCATATATTTT. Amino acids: CASSLGGLGNTIYF. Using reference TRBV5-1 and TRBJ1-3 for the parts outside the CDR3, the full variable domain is KAGVTQTPRYLIKTRGQQVTLSCSPISGHRSVSWYQQTPGQGLQFLFEYFSETQRNKGNFPGRFSGRQFSNSRSEMNVSTLELGDSALYLCASSLGGLGNTIYFGEGSWLTVV.

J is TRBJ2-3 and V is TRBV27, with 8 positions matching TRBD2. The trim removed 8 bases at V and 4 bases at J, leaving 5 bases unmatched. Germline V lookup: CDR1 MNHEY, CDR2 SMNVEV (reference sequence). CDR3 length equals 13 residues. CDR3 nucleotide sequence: TGTGCCAGCCGATTAGCGGGATCAGATACGCAGTATTTT. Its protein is CASRLAGSDTQYF.

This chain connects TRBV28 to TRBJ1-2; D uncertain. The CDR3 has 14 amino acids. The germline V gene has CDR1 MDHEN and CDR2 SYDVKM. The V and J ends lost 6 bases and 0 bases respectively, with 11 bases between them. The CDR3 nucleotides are TGTGCCAGCAGCCTAGGGTTAGCTAACTATGGCTACACCTTC. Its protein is CASSLGLANYGYTF.

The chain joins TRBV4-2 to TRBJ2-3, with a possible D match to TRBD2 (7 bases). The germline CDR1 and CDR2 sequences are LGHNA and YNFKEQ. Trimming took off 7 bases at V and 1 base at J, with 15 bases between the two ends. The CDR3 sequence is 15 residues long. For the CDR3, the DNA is TGTGCCAGCACCCCTACGGGGGGCGGCACAGATACGCAGTATTTT. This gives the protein CASTPTGGGTDTQYF.

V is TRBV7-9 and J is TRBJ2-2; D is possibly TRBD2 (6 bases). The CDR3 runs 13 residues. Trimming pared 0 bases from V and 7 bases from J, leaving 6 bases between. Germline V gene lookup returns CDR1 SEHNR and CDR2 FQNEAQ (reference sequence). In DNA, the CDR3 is TGTGCCAGCAGCTTAGCGGACTACGGGGAGCTGTTTTTT. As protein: CASSLADYGELFF. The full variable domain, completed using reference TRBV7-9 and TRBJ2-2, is DTGVSQNPRHKITKRGQNVTFRCDPISEHNRLYWYRQTLGQGPEFLTYFQNEAQLEKSRLLSDRFSAERPKGSFSTLEIQRTEQGDSAMYLCASSLADYGELFFGEGSRLTVL.

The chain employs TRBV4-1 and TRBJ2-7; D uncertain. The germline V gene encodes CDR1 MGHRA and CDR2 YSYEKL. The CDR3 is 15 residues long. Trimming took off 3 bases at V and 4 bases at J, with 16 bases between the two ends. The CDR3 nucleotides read TGCGCCAGCAGCCAGAGTTTACCCTTACCGTACGAGCAGTACTTC. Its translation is CASSQSLPLPYEQYF.

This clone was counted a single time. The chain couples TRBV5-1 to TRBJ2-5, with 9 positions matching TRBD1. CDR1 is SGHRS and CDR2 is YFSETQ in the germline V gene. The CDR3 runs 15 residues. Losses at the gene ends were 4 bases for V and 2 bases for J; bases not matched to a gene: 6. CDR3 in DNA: TGCGCCAGCAGCGGCGGAGGGACAGGGCAAGAGACCCAGTACTTC. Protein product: CASSGGGTGQETQYF.

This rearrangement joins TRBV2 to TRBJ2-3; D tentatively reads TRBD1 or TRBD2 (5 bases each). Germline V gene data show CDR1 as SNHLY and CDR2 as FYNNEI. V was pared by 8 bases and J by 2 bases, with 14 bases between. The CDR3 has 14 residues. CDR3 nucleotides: TGTGCCAGCCAACCCTGGGGGTACACAGATACGCAGTATTTT. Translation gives CASQPWGYTDTQYF.

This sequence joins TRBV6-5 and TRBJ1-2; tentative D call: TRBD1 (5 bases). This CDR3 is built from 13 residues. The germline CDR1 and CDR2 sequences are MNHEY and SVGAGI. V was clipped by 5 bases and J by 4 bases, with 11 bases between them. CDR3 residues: CASSRDAPYGYTF. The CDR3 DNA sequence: TGTGCCAGCAGTCGGGACGCCCCCTATGGCTACACCTTC.

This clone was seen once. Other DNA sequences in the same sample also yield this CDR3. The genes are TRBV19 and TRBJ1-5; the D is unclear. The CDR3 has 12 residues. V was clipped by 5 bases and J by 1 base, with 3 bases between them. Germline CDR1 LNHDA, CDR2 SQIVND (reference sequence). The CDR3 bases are TGTGCCAGTAGTTTCAGCAATCAGCCCCAGCATTTT. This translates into CASSFSNQPQHF.

CDR3 nucleotide sequence: TGTGCCAGCAGTTTAAGGAGGACAGACTTTGGAAACTATGGCTACACCTTC. This translates into CASSLRRTDFGNYGYTF. V and J are TRBV27 and TRBJ1-2, with D tentatively TRBD1 (6 bases). Germline loops: CDR1 MNHEY, CDR2 SMNVEV (reference sequence). V lost 2 bases and J lost 2, with 18 bases in between. CDR3 length: 17 residues.

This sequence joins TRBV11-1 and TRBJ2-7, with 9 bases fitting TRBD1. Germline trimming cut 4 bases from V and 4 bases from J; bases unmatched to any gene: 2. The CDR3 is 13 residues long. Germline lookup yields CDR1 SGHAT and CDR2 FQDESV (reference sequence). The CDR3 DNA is TGTGCCAGCAGCTCGGACAGGGGATACGAGCAGTACTTC. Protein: CASSSDRGYEQYF.

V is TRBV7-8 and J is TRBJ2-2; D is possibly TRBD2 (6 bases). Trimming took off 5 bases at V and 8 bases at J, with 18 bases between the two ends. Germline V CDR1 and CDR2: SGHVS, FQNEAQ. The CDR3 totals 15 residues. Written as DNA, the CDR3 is TGTGCCAGCAGCCCAGGGTCGTTGGGGACTGGGGAGCTGTTTTTT. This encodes CASSPGSLGTGELFF.

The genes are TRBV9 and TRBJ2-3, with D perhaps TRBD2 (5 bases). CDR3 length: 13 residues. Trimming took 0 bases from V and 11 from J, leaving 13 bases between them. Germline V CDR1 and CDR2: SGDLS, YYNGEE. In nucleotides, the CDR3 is TGTGCCAGCAGCGTAGGGGAGCTCATGGGGCAGTATTTT. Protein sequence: CASSVGELMGQYF.

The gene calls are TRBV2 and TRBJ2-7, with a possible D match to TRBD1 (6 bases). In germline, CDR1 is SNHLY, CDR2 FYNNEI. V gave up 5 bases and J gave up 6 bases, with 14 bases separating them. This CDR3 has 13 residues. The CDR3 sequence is CASSPLQGSEQYF. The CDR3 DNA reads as TGTGCCAGCAGTCCCCTCCAGGGGTCCGAGCAGTACTTC.

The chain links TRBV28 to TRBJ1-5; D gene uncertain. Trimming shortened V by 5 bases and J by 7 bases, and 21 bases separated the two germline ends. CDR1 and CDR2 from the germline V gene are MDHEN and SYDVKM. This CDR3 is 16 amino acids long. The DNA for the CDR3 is TGTGCCAGCAGTCCAGCAGGTAGAGGGAAAAAACAGCCCCAGCATTTT. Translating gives CASSPAGRGKKQPQHF.

CDR3 region: CASSLFRGPEELFF. The CDR3 DNA sequence: TGTGCCAGCAGCCTCTTCAGGGGCCCGGAGGAGCTGTTTTTT. The genes are TRBV7-2 and TRBJ2-2; tentatively, D is TRBD1 (6 bases). V was pared by 5 bases and J by 10 bases, with 17 bases between. The CDR3 is made up of 14 amino acids. CDR1 SGHTA and CDR2 FQGNSA come from the germline V gene.

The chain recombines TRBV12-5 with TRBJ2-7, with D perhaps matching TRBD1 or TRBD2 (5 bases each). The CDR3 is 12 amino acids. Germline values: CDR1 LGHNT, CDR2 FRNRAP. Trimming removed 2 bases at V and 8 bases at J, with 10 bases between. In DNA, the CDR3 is TGTGCTAGTGGTTTGCCGCCGGGACAGCAGTACTTC. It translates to CASGLPPGQQYF.

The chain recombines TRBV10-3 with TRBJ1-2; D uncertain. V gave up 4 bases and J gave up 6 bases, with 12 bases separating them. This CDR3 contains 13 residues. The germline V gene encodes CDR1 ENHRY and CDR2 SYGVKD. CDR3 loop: CAISATDLDGYTF. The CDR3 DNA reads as TGTGCCATCAGTGCGACGGATTTGGATGGCTACACCTTC.

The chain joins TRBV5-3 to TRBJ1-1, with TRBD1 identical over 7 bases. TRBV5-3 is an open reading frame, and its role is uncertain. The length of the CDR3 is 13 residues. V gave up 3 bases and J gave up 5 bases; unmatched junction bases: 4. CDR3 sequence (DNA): TGTGCCAGAAGCTCGACAGGGAGAACTGAAGCTTTCTTT. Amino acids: CARSSTGRTEAFF.